There are many counts of the clone carrying this T cell receptor (beta chain). Its antigen remains unknown. The data were taken from a study of T cells after yellow fever vaccination. The V gene's germline CDR1 is SGDLS and CDR2 YYNGEE. The trim removed 3 bases at V and 0 bases at J, leaving 3 bases unmatched. The CDR3 is 15 amino acids. Making TCR cDNA involved 5'RACE template switching, which added UMIs and a universal primer site. TCRdb called the 5' RACE reads again in MiXCR, with one record for every CDR3 protein. This sample has over 110,000 distinct CDR3 sequences, with about 7.7% found just once. Overall study findings and caveats: Reappearance after the booster was seen for most primary-vaccination clones, at 95% to 98% CD4 and 88% CD8.

This receptor was obtained from a man in his thirties or forties who received the YFV17D yellow fever vaccine. This chain joins TRBV9 and TRBJ1-3; TRBD1 matches at 7 bases. Sequencing was performed on CD4+ T cells sorted from PBMCs, taken 5 days after the yellow fever booster vaccination. DNA of the CDR3: TGTGCCAGCAGCGACCGACAGGGCTCTGGAAACACCATATATTTT. Protein sequence: CASSDRQGSGNTIYF. Using reference TRBV9 and TRBJ1-3 for the parts outside the CDR3, the full variable domain is DSGVTQTPKHLITATGQRVTLRCSPRSGDLSVYWYQQSLDQGLQFLIQYYNGEERAKGNILERFSAQQFPDLHSELNLSSLELGDSALYFCASSDRQGSGNTIYFGEGSWLTVV.